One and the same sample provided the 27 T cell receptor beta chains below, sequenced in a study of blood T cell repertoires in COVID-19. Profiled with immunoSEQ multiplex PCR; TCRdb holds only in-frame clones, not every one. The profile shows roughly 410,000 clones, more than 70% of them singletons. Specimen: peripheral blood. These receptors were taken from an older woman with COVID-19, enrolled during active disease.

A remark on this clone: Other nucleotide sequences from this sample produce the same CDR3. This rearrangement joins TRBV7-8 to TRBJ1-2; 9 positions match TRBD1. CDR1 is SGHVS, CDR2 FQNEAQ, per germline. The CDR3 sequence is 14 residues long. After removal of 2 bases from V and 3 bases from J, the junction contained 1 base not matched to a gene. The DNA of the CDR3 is TGTGCCAGCAGCTTAAGGGACAGGGACTATGGCTACACCTTC. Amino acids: CASSLRDRDYGYTF.

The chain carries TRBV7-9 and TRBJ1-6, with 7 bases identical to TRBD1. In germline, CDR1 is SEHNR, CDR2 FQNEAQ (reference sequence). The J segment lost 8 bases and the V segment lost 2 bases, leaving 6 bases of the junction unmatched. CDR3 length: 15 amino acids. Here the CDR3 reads CASSLSQGDHSPLHF. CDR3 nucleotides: TGTGCCAGCAGCTTAAGCCAGGGGGATCATTCACCCCTCCACTTT.

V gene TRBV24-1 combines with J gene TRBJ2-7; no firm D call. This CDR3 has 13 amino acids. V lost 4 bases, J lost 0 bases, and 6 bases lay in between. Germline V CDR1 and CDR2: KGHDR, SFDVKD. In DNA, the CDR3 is TGTGCCACCAGTGAGGGCAGCTCCTACGAGCAGTACTTC. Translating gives CATSEGSSYEQYF.

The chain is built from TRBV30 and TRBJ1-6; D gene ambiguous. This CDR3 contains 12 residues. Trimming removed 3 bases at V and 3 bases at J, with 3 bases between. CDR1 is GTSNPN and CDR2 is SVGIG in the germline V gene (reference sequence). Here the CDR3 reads CAWSLYNSPLHF. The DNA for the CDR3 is TGTGCCTGGAGCCTCTATAATTCACCCCTCCACTTT.

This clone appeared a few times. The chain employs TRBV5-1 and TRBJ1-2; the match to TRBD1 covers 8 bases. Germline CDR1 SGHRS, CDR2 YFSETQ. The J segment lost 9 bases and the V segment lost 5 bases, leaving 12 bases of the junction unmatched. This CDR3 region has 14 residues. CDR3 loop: CASRLGQEIWSYTF. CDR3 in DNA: TGCGCCAGCAGGCTGGGACAGGAGATATGGAGCTACACCTTC. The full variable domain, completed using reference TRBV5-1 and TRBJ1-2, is KAGVTQTPRYLIKTRGQQVTLSCSPISGHRSVSWYQQTPGQGLQFLFEYFSETQRNKGNFPGRFSGRQFSNSRSEMNVSTLELGDSALYLCASRLGQEIWSYTFGSGTRLTVV.

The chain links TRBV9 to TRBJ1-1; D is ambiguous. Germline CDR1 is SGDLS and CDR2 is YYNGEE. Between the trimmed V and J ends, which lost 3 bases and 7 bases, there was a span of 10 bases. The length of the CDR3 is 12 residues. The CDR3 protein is CASSDGYDEAFF. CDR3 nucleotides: TGTGCCAGCAGCGACGGGTATGATGAAGCTTTCTTT. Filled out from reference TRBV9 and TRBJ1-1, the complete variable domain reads DSGVTQTPKHLITATGQRVTLRCSPRSGDLSVYWYQQSLDQGLQFLIQYYNGEERAKGNILERFSAQQFPDLHSELNLSSLELGDSALYFCASSDGYDEAFFGQGTRLTVV.

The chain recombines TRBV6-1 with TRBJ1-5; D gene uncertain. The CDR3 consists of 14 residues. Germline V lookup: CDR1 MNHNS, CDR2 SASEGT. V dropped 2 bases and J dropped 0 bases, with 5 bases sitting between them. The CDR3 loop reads CASSEPHSNQPQHF. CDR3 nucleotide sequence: TGTGCCAGCAGTGAACCCCATAGCAATCAGCCCCAGCATTTT.

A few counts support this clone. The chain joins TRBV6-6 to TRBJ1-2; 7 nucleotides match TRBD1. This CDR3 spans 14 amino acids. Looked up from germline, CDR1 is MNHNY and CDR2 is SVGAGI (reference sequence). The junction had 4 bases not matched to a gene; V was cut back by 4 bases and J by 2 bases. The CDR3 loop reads CASSSRDRNYGYTF. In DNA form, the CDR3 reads TGTGCCAGCAGTTCTAGGGACAGAAACTATGGCTACACCTTC.

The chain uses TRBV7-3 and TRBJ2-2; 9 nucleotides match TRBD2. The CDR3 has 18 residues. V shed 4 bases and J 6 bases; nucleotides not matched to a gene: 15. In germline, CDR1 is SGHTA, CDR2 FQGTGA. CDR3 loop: CASSSWGSGGALSGELFF. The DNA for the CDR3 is TGTGCCAGCAGCTCCTGGGGTAGCGGGGGAGCTCTGTCCGGGGAGCTGTTTTTT.

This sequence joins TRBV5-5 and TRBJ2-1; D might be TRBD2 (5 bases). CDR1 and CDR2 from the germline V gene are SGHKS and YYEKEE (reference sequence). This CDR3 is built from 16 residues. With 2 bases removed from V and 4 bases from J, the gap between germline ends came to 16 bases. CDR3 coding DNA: TGTGCCAGCAGCTTAGCGCCCCGGACTGAGTACAATGAGCAGTTCTTC. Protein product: CASSLAPRTEYNEQFF. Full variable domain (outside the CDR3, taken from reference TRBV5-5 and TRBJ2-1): DAGVTQSPTHLIKTRGQQVTLRCSPISGHKSVSWYQQVLGQGPQFIFQYYEKEERGRGNFPDRFSARQFPNYSSELNVNALLLGDSALYLCASSLAPRTEYNEQFFGPGTRLTVL.

The CDR3 nucleotides read TGTGCCAGTAGTAGGGGGGGGAAAACGAACACTGAAGCTTTCTTT. Protein sequence: CASSRGGKTNTEAFF. The chain uses TRBV19 and TRBJ1-1; TRBD1 is a possible D gene (5 bases). The germline V and J ends were trimmed by 4 bases and 1 base, with 13 bases remaining between them. The CDR3 runs to 15 residues. Germline lookup yields CDR1 LNHDA and CDR2 SQIVND (reference sequence).

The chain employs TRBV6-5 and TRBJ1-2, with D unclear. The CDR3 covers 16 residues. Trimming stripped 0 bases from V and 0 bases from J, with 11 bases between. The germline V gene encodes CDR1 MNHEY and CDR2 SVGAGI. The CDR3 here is CASSYSPFRANYGYTF. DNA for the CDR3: TGTGCCAGCAGTTACTCTCCGTTCCGGGCTAACTATGGCTACACCTTC.

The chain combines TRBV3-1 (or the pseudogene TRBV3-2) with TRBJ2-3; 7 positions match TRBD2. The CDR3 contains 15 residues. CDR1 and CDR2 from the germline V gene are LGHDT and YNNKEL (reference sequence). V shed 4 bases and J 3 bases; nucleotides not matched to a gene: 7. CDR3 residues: CASSPSGMATDTQYF. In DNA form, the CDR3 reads TGTGCCAGCAGCCCCAGCGGGATGGCGACAGATACGCAGTATTTT.

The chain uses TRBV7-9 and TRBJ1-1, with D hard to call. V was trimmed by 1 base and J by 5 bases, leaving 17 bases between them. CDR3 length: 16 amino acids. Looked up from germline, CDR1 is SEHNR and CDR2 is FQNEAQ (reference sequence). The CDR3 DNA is TGTGCCAGCAGCTTAGGCCATGGCAGGCCAGGAACTGAAGCTTTCTTT. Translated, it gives CASSLGHGRPGTEAFF.

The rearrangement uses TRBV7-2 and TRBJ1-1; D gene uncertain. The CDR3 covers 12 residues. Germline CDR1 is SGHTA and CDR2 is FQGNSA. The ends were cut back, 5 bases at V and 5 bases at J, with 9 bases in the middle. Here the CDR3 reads CASSLLGTEAFF. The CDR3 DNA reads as TGTGCCAGCAGCCTTCTCGGGACTGAAGCTTTCTTT.

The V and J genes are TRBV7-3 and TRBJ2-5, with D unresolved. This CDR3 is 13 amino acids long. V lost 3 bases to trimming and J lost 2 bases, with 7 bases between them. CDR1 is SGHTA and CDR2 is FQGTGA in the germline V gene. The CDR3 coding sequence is TGTGCCAGCAGCTTGATACAGCAAGAGACCCAGTACTTC. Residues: CASSLIQQETQYF.

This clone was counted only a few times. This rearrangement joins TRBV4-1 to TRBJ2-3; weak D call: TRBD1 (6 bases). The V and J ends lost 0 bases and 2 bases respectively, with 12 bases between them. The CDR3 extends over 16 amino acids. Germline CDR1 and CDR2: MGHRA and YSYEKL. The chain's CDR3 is CASSQELRGHTDTQYF. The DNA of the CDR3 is TGCGCCAGCAGCCAAGAGTTACGGGGACACACAGATACGCAGTATTTT.

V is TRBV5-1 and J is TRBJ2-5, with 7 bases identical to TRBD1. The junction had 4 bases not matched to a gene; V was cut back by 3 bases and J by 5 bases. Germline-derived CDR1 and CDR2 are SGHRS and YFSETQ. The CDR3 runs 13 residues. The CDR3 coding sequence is TGCGCCAGCAGCTCACAGGGGATGGAGACCCAGTACTTC. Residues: CASSSQGMETQYF.

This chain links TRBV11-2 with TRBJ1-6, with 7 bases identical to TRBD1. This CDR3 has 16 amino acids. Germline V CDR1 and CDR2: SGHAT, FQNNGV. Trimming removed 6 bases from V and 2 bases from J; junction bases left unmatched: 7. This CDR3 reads CASRARQGTYNSPLHF. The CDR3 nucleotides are TGTGCCAGCAGGGCGAGACAGGGCACCTATAATTCACCCCTCCACTTT.

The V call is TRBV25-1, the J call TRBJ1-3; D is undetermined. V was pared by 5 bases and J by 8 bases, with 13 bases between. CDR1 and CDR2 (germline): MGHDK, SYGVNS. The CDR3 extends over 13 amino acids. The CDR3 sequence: CASSLAGVDTIYF. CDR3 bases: TGTGCCAGCAGTCTGGCCGGAGTGGACACCATATATTTT.

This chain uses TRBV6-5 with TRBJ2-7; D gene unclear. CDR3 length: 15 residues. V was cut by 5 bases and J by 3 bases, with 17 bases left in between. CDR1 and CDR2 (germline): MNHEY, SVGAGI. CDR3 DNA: TGTGCCAGCAGTAATGAAGCCGACATATTCTACGAGCAGTACTTC. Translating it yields CASSNEADIFYEQYF.

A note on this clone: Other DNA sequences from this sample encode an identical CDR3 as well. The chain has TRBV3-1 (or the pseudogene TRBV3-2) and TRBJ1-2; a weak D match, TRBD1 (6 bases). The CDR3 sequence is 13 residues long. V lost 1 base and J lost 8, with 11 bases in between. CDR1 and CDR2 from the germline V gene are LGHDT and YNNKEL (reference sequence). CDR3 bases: TGTGCCAGCAGCCAAGCGGGGGGCTCGGGCTACACCTTC. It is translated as CASSQAGGSGYTF.

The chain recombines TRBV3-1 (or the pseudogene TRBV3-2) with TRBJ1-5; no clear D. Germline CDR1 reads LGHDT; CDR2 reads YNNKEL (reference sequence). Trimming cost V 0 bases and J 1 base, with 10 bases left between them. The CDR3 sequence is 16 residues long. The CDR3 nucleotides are TGTGCCAGCAGCCAAGAAGTAGGAGGAAGCAATCAGCCCCAGCATTTT. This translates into CASSQEVGGSNQPQHF.

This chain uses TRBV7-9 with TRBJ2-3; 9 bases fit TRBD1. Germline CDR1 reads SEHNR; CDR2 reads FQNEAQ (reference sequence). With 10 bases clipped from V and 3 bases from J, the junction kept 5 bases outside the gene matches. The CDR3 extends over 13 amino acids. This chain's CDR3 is CATLGQGTDTQYF. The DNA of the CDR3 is TGTGCCACCCTCGGACAGGGGACAGATACGCAGTATTTT.

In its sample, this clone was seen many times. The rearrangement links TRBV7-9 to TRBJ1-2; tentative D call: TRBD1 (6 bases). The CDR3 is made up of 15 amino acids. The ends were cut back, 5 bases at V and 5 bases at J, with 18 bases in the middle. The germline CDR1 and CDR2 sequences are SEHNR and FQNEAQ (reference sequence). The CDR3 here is CASSTLRGGGYGYTF. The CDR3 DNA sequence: TGTGCCAGCAGCACGCTCAGGGGTGGCGGGTATGGCTACACCTTC.

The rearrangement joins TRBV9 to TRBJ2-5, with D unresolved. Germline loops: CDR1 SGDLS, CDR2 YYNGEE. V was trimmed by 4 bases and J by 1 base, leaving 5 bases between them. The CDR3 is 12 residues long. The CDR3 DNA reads TGTGCCAGCAGCCTCTCCCAAGAGACCCAGTACTTC. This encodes CASSLSQETQYF.

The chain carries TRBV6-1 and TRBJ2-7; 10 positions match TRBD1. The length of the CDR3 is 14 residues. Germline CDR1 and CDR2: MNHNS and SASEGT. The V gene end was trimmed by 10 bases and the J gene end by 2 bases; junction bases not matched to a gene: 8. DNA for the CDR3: TGTGCCACCACCCGGGACAGGGGAACCTACGAGCAGTACTTC. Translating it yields CATTRDRGTYEQYF.